What follows is one TCR beta chain and its context. Antigen specificity is unknown. Germline CDR1 reads SGHRS; CDR2 reads YFSETQ. V lost 4 bases and J 5 bases, leaving 21 bases between the germline ends. The CDR3 loop spans 16 amino acids. The data were taken from a study of CD8 T cells in ankylosing spondylitis. From the 5' RACE reads, TCRdb called clonotypes with MiXCR, one entry per CDR3 protein. The sample lists approximately 100,000 distinct CDR3 sequences, less than 25% occurring once. General study results and limits: A TCR beta motif of eight highly homologous variants appeared characteristic of ankylosing spondylitis blood.

The chain joins TRBV5-1 to TRBJ1-1, with a possible D match to TRBD1 (5 bases). Sequencing was carried out using synovial fluid, either unsorted or a sorted T cell fraction (not recorded which). This clonotype was sampled from a male donor with ankylosing spondylitis. This chain's CDR3 is CASSTHAGALGTEAFF. As DNA, the CDR3 is TGCGCCAGCAGCACTCACGCCGGGGCCCTGGGGACTGAAGCTTTCTTT.